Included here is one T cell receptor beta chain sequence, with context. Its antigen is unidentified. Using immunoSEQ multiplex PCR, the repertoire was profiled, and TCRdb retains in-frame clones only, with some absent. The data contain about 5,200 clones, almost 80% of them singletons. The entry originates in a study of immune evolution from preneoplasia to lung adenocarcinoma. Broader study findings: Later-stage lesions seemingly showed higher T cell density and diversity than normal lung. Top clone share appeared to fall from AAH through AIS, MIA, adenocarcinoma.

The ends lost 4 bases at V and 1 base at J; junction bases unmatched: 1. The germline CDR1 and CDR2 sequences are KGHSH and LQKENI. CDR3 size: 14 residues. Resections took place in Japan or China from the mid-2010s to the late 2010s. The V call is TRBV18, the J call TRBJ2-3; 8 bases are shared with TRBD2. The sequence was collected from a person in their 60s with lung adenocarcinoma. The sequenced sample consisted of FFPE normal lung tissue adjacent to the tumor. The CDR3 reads CASSLGGGTDTQYF. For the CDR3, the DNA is TGTGCCAGCTCACTCGGGGGGGGCACAGATACGCAGTATTTT.